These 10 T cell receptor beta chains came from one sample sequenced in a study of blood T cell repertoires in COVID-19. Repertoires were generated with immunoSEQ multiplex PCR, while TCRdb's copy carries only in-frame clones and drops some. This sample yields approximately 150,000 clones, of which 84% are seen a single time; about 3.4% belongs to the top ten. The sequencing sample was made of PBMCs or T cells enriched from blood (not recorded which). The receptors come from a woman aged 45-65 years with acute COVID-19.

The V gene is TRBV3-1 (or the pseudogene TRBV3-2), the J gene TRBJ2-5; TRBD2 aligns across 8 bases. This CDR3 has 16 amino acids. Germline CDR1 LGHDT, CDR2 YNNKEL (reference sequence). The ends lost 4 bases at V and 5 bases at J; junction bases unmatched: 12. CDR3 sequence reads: CASSPPSHKRGETQYF. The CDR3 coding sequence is TGTGCCAGCAGCCCTCCCTCCCACAAGCGGGGGGAGACCCAGTACTTC.

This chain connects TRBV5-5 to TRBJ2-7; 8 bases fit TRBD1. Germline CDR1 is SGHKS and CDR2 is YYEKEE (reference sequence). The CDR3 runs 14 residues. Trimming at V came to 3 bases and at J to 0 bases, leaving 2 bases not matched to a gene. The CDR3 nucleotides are TGTGCCAGCAGCTCACAGGGGGGCTCCTACGAGCAGTACTTC. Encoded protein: CASSSQGGSYEQYF.

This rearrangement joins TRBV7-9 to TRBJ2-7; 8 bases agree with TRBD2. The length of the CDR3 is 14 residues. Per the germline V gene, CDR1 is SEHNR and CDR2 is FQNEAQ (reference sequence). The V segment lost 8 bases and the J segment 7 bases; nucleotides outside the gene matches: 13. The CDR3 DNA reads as TGTGCCAGCCACGAACTAGCGGCCCTCCAAGAGCAGTACTTC. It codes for CASHELAALQEQYF.

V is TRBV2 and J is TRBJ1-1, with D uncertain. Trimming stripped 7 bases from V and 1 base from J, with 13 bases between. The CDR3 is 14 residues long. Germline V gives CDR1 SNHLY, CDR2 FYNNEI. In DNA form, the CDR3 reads TGTGCCAGCACCTCTCGTGAGGGGAACACTGAAGCTTTCTTT. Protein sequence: CASTSREGNTEAFF.

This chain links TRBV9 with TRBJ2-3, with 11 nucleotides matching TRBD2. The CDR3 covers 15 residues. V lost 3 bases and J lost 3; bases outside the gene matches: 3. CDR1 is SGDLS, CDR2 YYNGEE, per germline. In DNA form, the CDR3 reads TGTGCCAGCAGCGGTAGCGGGAGGGAGACAGATACGCAGTATTTT. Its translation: CASSGSGRETDTQYF.

The CDR3, as DNA: TGTGCCACCAGCTACTCCTCAAAACAGGGGGTCAACTATGGCTACACCTTC. This translates into CATSYSSKQGVNYGYTF. This chain uses TRBV15 with TRBJ1-2, with 8 bases aligning to TRBD1. The CDR3 contains 17 residues. CDR1 and CDR2 from the germline V gene are LNHNV and YYDKDF (reference sequence). V gave up 5 bases and J gave up 2 bases; unmatched junction bases: 13.

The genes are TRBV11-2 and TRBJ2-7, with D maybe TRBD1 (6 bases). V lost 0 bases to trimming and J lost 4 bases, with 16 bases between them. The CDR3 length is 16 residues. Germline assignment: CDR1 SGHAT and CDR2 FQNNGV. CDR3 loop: CASSLDAASRGYEQYF. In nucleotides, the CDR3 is TGTGCCAGCAGCTTAGATGCTGCGAGCAGGGGATACGAGCAGTACTTC.

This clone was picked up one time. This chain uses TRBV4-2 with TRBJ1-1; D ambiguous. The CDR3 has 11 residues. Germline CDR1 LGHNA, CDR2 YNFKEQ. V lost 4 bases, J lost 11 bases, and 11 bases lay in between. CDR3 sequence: CASSLGAGAFF. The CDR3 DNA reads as TGTGCCAGCAGCCTCGGAGCCGGGGCTTTCTTT.

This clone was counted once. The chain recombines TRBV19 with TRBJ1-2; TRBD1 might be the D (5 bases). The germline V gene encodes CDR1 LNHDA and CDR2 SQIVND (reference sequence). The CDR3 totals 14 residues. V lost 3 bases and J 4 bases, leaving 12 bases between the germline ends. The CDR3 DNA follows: TGTGCCAGTAGTATGGCGGGACGGCGCTATGGCTACACCTTC. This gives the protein CASSMAGRRYGYTF. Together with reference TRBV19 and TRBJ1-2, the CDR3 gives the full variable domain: DGGITQSPKYLFRKEGQNVTLSCEQNLNHDAMYWYRQDPGQGLRLIYYSQIVNDFQKGDIAEGYSVSREKKESFPLTVTSAQKNPTAFYLCASSMAGRRYGYTFGSGTRLTVV.

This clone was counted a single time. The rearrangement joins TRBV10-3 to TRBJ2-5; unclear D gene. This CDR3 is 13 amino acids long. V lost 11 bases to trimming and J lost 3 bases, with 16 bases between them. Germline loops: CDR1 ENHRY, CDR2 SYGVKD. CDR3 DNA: TGTGCCTCAAAAGGTCTGGCGGAAGAGACCCAGTACTTC. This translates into CASKGLAEETQYF.